The 21 T cell receptor beta chains given below trace back to one sample, sequenced in a study of lymphopenia after photon versus proton radiotherapy. Measured with immunoSEQ multiplex PCR; TCRdb has only the in-frame clones, and not every one. Of 20,000 to 25,000 clones listed, around four fifths are singletons. This material consisted of peripheral blood, taken from a patient treated with photon-based radiotherapy. The receptors stem from a middle-aged man with gastric cancer.

The chain recombines TRBV6-1 with TRBJ1-5; 7 bases fit TRBD1. The CDR3 totals 15 residues. J was trimmed by 6 bases and V by 4 bases; bases with no gene match: 9. CDR1 is MNHNS, CDR2 SASEGT, per germline. The CDR3 spells CASSAGTDSLQPQHF. The CDR3 DNA reads as TGTGCCAGCAGTGCCGGGACAGACTCTCTTCAGCCCCAGCATTTT.

The DNA of the CDR3 is TGTGCCAGCAGCTTATCCGGGACAGGGAGGGCCGGGGAGCTGTTTTTT. Translation: CASSLSGTGRAGELFF. The rearrangement links TRBV13 to TRBJ2-2, with 9 bases lining up with TRBD1. Per germline, CDR1 PRHDT and CDR2 FYEKMQ (reference sequence). V lost 2 bases, J lost 6 bases, and 7 bases stayed unmatched. The length of the CDR3 is 16 residues.

V is TRBV14 and J is TRBJ2-7, with 8 bases lining up with TRBD1. The CDR3 loop spans 15 amino acids. Germline CDR1 and CDR2: SGHDN and FVKESK. V was clipped by 5 bases and J by 0 bases; unmatched bases: 6. DNA of the CDR3: TGTGCCAGCAGCACGACAGGGGCCTTCTCCTACGAGCAGTACTTC. Amino acids: CASSTTGAFSYEQYF.

The CDR3 loop reads CASSLVTGEKLFF. CDR3 nucleotide sequence: TGCGCCAGCAGCTTGGTCACGGGGGAAAAACTGTTTTTT. The V call is TRBV5-1, the J call TRBJ1-4, with D unresolved. This CDR3 contains 13 residues. Per the germline V gene, CDR1 is SGHRS and CDR2 is YFSETQ. Trimming pared 0 bases from V and 8 bases from J, leaving 8 bases between.

The J gene is TRBJ2-1, the V gene TRBV27; TRBD2 aligns across 10 bases. Trimming at V came to 6 bases and at J to 0 bases, leaving 14 bases not matched to a gene. This CDR3 is built from 19 residues. CDR1 and CDR2 from the germline V gene are MNHEY and SMNVEV (reference sequence). The CDR3 DNA reads TGTGCCAGCAGCTCCCTCCCCACTAGCGGGGCCCTCTCCTACAATGAGCAGTTCTTC. Its translation: CASSSLPTSGALSYNEQFF.

V gene TRBV4-1 combines with J gene TRBJ2-1; perhaps D is TRBD1 or TRBD2 (6 bases each). The germline CDR1 and CDR2 sequences are MGHRA and YSYEKL. The CDR3 has 15 residues. Trimming left V 1 base short and J 3 bases short, with 10 bases between. The CDR3 nucleotides are TGCGCCAGCAGCCAAGGGGGGGCCCTCTACAATGAGCAGTTCTTC. The encoded protein is CASSQGGALYNEQFF.

The gene calls are TRBV4-2 and TRBJ1-4, with a weak D call TRBD1 (5 bases). This CDR3 contains 12 residues. The V gene's germline CDR1 is LGHNA and CDR2 YNFKEQ. The ends were cut back, 1 base at V and 11 bases at J, with 8 bases in the middle. The CDR3 coding sequence is TGTGCCAGCAGCCAAGCGACAGACAAACTGTTTTTT. It codes for CASSQATDKLFF.

V and J are TRBV28 and TRBJ1-5; D remains unclear. CDR3 length equals 13 residues. Germline CDR1 MDHEN, CDR2 SYDVKM. Trimming shortened V by 5 bases and J by 7 bases, and 12 bases separated the two germline ends. The CDR3 bases are TGTGCCAGCAGTCATAGGGTTTTGCAGCCCCAGCATTTT. This translates into CASSHRVLQPQHF.

The chain carries TRBV30 and TRBJ1-2; D unresolved. The CDR3 runs to 11 residues. The V gene lost 2 bases and the J gene lost 7 bases, with 8 bases spanning the gap. Germline CDR1 and CDR2: GTSNPN and SVGIG (reference sequence). This CDR3 is CAWSPGGGYTF. The CDR3, as DNA: TGTGCCTGGAGTCCGGGTGGTGGCTACACCTTC.

This clone is a singleton in its sample. The chain joins TRBV29-1 to TRBJ1-1; tentatively, D is TRBD1 (5 bases). CDR1 is SQVTM, CDR2 ANQGSEA, per germline. CDR3 length: 13 residues. V gave up 6 bases and J gave up 0 bases, with 11 bases separating them. The CDR3 bases are TGCAGCGTCGGACCAGGGTTGAACACTGAAGCTTTCTTT. This codes for CSVGPGLNTEAFF.

This rearrangement joins TRBV7-6 to TRBJ2-1; 7 nucleotides align to TRBD2. Per germline, CDR1 SGHVS and CDR2 FNYEAQ. This CDR3 is 15 amino acids long. J was trimmed by 0 bases and V by 2 bases; bases with no gene match: 1. In nucleotides, the CDR3 is TGTGCCAGCAGCTTATCTAGCGGCTCCTACAATGAGCAGTTCTTC. Translation gives CASSLSSGSYNEQFF.

V gene TRBV6-5 combines with J gene TRBJ1-6; no clear D. The germline V and J ends were trimmed by 6 bases and 5 bases, with 8 bases remaining between them. This CDR3 is built from 13 residues. Germline-derived CDR1 and CDR2 are MNHEY and SVGAGI. CDR3 in DNA: TGTGCCAGCAGAAACAGCAATAATTCACCCCTCCACTTT. This sequence encodes CASRNSNNSPLHF.

The J gene is TRBJ1-6, the V gene TRBV4-2; TRBD1 matches at 9 bases. The germline CDR1 and CDR2 sequences are LGHNA and YNFKEQ. The CDR3 is 15 residues long. V gave up 2 bases and J gave up 10 bases; unmatched junction bases: 6. The CDR3 DNA reads TGTGCCAGCAGCCAATTCCAGGACAGGGGCTCACCCCTCCACTTT. Translation: CASSQFQDRGSPLHF.

The J gene is TRBJ2-7, the V gene TRBV7-3; TRBD1 matches 10 bases. Germline V lookup: CDR1 SGHTA, CDR2 FQGTGA. This CDR3 spans 14 amino acids. The V segment lost 2 bases and the J segment 3 bases; nucleotides outside the gene matches: 1. CDR3 sequence reads: CASSLWDRGYEQYF. CDR3 nucleotides: TGTGCCAGCAGCTTATGGGACAGGGGCTACGAGCAGTACTTC. The full variable domain, rest sourced from reference TRBV7-3 and TRBJ2-7, is GAGVSQTPSNKVTEKGKYVELRCDPISGHTALYWYRQSLGQGPEFLIYFQGTGAADDSGLPNDRFFAVRPEGSVSTLKIQRTERGDSAVYLCASSLWDRGYEQYFGPGTRLTVT.

This clone was detected once. The chain carries TRBV9 and TRBJ1-5, with 11 nucleotides matching TRBD1. The germline gives CDR1 SGDLS, CDR2 YYNGEE. V lost 4 bases to trimming and J lost 4 bases; unmatched junction nucleotides: 16. The CDR3 totals 19 residues. The CDR3 bases are TGTGCCAGCAGCCCTCCGGGACAGGGGGAAATTGCGCCAAATCAGCCCCAGCATTTT. Translating it yields CASSPPGQGEIAPNQPQHF.

This chain joins TRBV4-3 and TRBJ2-3; TRBD2 might be the D (5 bases). This CDR3 is 16 amino acids long. V was trimmed by 0 bases and J by 2 bases, leaving 12 bases between them. The germline V gene has CDR1 LGHNA and CDR2 YSLEER. The CDR3 sequence: CASSQDLWRVTDTQYF. CDR3 DNA sequence: TGCGCCAGCAGCCAAGATTTGTGGCGGGTCACAGATACGCAGTATTTT.

The chain has TRBV6-6 and TRBJ2-2; the D gene is possibly TRBD1 (5 bases). V shed 6 bases and J shed 4 bases, with 15 bases lying between them. The CDR3 is 15 amino acids. In germline, CDR1 is MNHNY, CDR2 SVGAGI (reference sequence). Written as DNA, the CDR3 is TGTGCCAGCAGCCGTAATCGGCAGGGCACCGGGGAGCTGTTTTTT. Translated, it gives CASSRNRQGTGELFF.

This chain links TRBV5-1 with TRBJ1-2; the D gene is possibly TRBD1 (5 bases). The CDR3 runs 14 residues. Germline-derived CDR1 and CDR2 are SGHRS and YFSETQ. V was clipped by 0 bases and J by 4 bases, with 10 bases between them. The CDR3 DNA follows: TGCGCCAGCAGCTTGGAGGGGTTGCGCTATGGCTACACCTTC. Translated, it gives CASSLEGLRYGYTF.

This clone was observed a few times. The CDR3 nucleotides read TGTGCCAGTGAAGGGTATAATTCACCCCTCCACTTT. This codes for CASEGYNSPLHF. This rearrangement joins TRBV2 to TRBJ1-6; D is uncertain. The CDR3 totals 12 residues. The germline CDR1 and CDR2 sequences are SNHLY and FYNNEI. V gave up 9 bases and J gave up 4 bases, with 7 bases separating them. Full variable domain (missing parts from reference TRBV2 and TRBJ1-6): EPEVTQTPSHQVTQMGQEVILRCVPISNHLYFYWYRQILGQKVEFLVSFYNNEISEKSEIFDDQFSVERPDGSNFTLKIRSTKLEDSAMYFCASEGYNSPLHFGNGTRLTVT.

This chain uses TRBV4-3 with TRBJ1-4; TRBD1 agrees at 10 bases. The CDR3 contains 16 residues. V trimming: 1 base; J trimming: 5 bases; junction bases outside the gene matches: 4. Germline assignment: CDR1 LGHNA and CDR2 YSLEER. For the CDR3, the DNA is TGCGCCAGCAGCCAAGCCTTGGACAGGGGGAATGAAAAACTGTTTTTT. Its protein product is CASSQALDRGNEKLFF.

The genes are TRBV5-6 and TRBJ1-1, with unresolved D. Trimming took off 4 bases at V and 3 bases at J, with 22 bases between the two ends. Germline V gene lookup returns CDR1 SGHDT and CDR2 YYEEEE. The CDR3 has 17 residues. This chain's CDR3 is CASSNGLYGHRDTEAFF. CDR3 in DNA: TGTGCCAGCAGCAACGGTCTATACGGGCATAGGGACACTGAAGCTTTCTTT.